What follows are 23 T cell receptor beta chains derived from one specimen sequenced in a study of T cell responses to AZD1222 COVID-19 vaccine. Here immunoSEQ multiplex PCR was the method, and the copy in TCRdb shows in-frame clones only, minus some. The table has some 140,000 clones, approximately 90% seen once. The source material was peripheral blood, sampled on day 0 of AZD1222 vaccination. These receptors were collected from an adult in good health.

The rearrangement uses TRBV9 and TRBJ2-7; the D gene is possibly TRBD2 (6 bases). The germline CDR1 and CDR2 sequences are SGDLS and YYNGEE. The V and J ends lost 0 bases and 2 bases respectively, with 12 bases between them. The CDR3 covers 15 residues. The CDR3 DNA sequence: TGTGCCAGCAGCGTAGGGGGGGACCCAACCTACGAGCAGTACTTC. It is translated as CASSVGGDPTYEQYF.

CDR3 nucleotide sequence: TGTGCCAGCAGCTTAAAAGGCGGACCCGGGGAGACCCAGTACTTC. As protein: CASSLKGGPGETQYF. The chain has TRBV11-1 and TRBJ2-5; D unresolved. This CDR3 has 15 residues. From germline, CDR1 is SGHAT and CDR2 FQDESV (reference sequence). Trimming removed 2 bases at V and 5 bases at J, with 15 bases between.

The chain links TRBV5-5 to TRBJ2-7; D not resolved. The germline V gene encodes CDR1 SGHKS and CDR2 YYEKEE (reference sequence). Trimming took off 4 bases at V and 0 bases at J, with 8 bases between the two ends. The CDR3 sequence is 13 residues long. CDR3 amino acids: CASSTRFSYEQYF. The CDR3, as DNA: TGTGCCAGCAGCACGCGCTTCTCCTACGAGCAGTACTTC.

The gene calls are TRBV18 and TRBJ2-1; D call uncertain. Germline CDR1 KGHSH, CDR2 LQKENI. The ends were cut back, 3 bases at V and 5 bases at J, with 14 bases in the middle. This CDR3 is built from 15 residues. The CDR3 spells CASSPELTPDNEQFF. CDR3 DNA sequence: TGTGCCAGCTCACCCGAGTTGACTCCCGACAATGAGCAGTTCTTC.

This chain uses TRBV15 with TRBJ1-2, with D uncertain. Germline CDR1 and CDR2: LNHNV and YYDKDF (reference sequence). The CDR3 covers 15 residues. V lost 0 bases to trimming and J lost 9 bases, with 17 bases between them. The CDR3 bases are TGTGCCACCAGCAGAGATGTGGGCCATCGGGGAAGCTACACCTTC. It encodes CATSRDVGHRGSYTF.

This clone was detected once. The rearrangement joins TRBV7-9 to TRBJ2-3; D might be TRBD2 (5 bases). The CDR3 has 14 amino acids. V was clipped by 5 bases and J by 1 base, with 10 bases between them. Germline values: CDR1 SEHNR, CDR2 FQNEAQ (reference sequence). For the CDR3, the DNA is TGTGCCAGCAGCCCCGGGCGGGGCACAGATACGCAGTATTTT. It specifies CASSPGRGTDTQYF.

V is TRBV19 and J is TRBJ2-7, with D possibly matching TRBD1 (6 bases). V dropped 6 bases and J dropped 2 bases, with 17 bases sitting between them. The germline CDR1 and CDR2 sequences are LNHDA and SQIVND (reference sequence). CDR3 length: 15 residues. CDR3 DNA: TGTGCCAGTAGCCAACAGGGCCCAGGGGCCTACGAGCAGTACTTC. This encodes CASSQQGPGAYEQYF.

This chain links TRBV6-6 with TRBJ2-7; D is perhaps TRBD1 (5 bases). The germline V gene encodes CDR1 MNHNY and CDR2 SVGAGI (reference sequence). The CDR3 totals 14 residues. V dropped 6 bases and J dropped 0 bases, with 12 bases sitting between them. CDR3 residues: CASSSKGYSYEQYF. CDR3 nucleotides: TGTGCCAGCAGCTCGAAGGGGTACTCCTACGAGCAGTACTTC.

The rearrangement links TRBV5-1 to TRBJ2-5; D is perhaps TRBD1 or TRBD2 (5 bases each). Between the trimmed V and J ends, which lost 5 bases and 5 bases, there was a span of 13 bases. The CDR3 runs to 13 residues. Germline V lookup: CDR1 SGHRS, CDR2 YFSETQ. DNA for the CDR3: TGCGCCAGCAGAAGAGGGGTGTCGGAGACCCAGTACTTC. It codes for CASRRGVSETQYF. Looking up the rest from reference TRBV5-1 and TRBJ2-5 gives the full variable domain: KAGVTQTPRYLIKTRGQQVTLSCSPISGHRSVSWYQQTPGQGLQFLFEYFSETQRNKGNFPGRFSGRQFSNSRSEMNVSTLELGDSALYLCASRRGVSETQYFGPGTRLLVL.

The rearrangement uses TRBV4-2 and TRBJ2-7; 10 bases agree with TRBD2. The ends lost 0 bases at V and 5 bases at J; junction bases unmatched: 10. Germline CDR1 LGHNA, CDR2 YNFKEQ. The CDR3 consists of 17 residues. The CDR3, as DNA: TGTGCCAGCAGCCAAGACATAAGCGGGAGGGGGGTAGACGAGCAGTACTTC. It translates to CASSQDISGRGVDEQYF.

The chain links TRBV20-1 to TRBJ2-5; TRBD2 matches at 8 bases. The CDR3 is 11 residues long. Germline values: CDR1 DFQATT, CDR2 SNEGSKA (reference sequence). DNA for the CDR3: TGCAGGCCCGGGGGGGGAGAGACCCAGTACTTC. Amino acids: CRPGGGETQYF.

This clone was detected once. The V gene is TRBV4-1, the J gene TRBJ2-5; no clear D gene. V lost 5 bases and J lost 5, with 9 bases in between. There are 12 residues in the CDR3. Per germline, CDR1 MGHRA and CDR2 YSYEKL. CDR3 in DNA: TGCGCCAGCAGCAATGAGTGGGAGACCCAGTACTTC. It encodes CASSNEWETQYF.

This chain joins TRBV19 and TRBJ2-4, with TRBD2 matching over 8 bases. CDR3 length: 16 amino acids. Germline CDR1 and CDR2: LNHDA and SQIVND (reference sequence). V gave up 3 bases and J gave up 11 bases; unmatched junction bases: 15. CDR3 in amino acids: CASSMEPPGGVFVQYF. Here the CDR3 DNA reads TGTGCCAGTAGTATGGAACCACCGGGAGGGGTATTCGTTCAGTACTTC.

The chain's CDR3 is CASSASFSYTTEAFF. The CDR3 DNA is TGTGCCAGCAGCGCTTCTTTTAGTTATACTACTGAAGCTTTCTTT. The chain employs TRBV7-3 and TRBJ1-1, with D unclear. The V and J ends lost 5 bases and 5 bases respectively, with 18 bases between them. The CDR3 is made up of 15 amino acids. Germline-derived CDR1 and CDR2 are SGHTA and FQGTGA.

The gene calls are TRBV5-1 and TRBJ1-3, with D hard to call. This CDR3 has 14 amino acids. The V gene's germline CDR1 is SGHRS and CDR2 YFSETQ. Trimming pared 0 bases from V and 2 bases from J, leaving 6 bases between. Here the CDR3 reads CASSLDGTGNTIYF. Written as DNA, the CDR3 is TGCGCCAGCAGCTTGGATGGGACTGGAAACACCATATATTTT.

The gene calls are TRBV10-2 and TRBJ1-2, with D perhaps TRBD1 (5 bases). Per the germline V gene, CDR1 is WSHSY and CDR2 is SAAADI. Trimming took off 6 bases at V and 4 bases at J, with 9 bases between the two ends. The CDR3 spans 12 residues. CDR3 bases: TGCGCCAGCAGAACAGACAGCTATGGCTACACCTTC. It translates to CASRTDSYGYTF.

V gene TRBV20-1 combines with J gene TRBJ2-7, with D uncertain. Between the trimmed V and J ends, which lost 6 bases and 7 bases, there was a span of 10 bases. This CDR3 is 10 amino acids long. Germline loops: CDR1 DFQATT, CDR2 SNEGSKA (reference sequence). As DNA, the CDR3 is TGCAGTGCCCTAAGTAATGAGCAGTACTTC. This translates into CSALSNEQYF.

With regard to this clone: At one of its ends the junction is not consistent with the germline gene, which may arise from a read error. J is TRBJ2-7 and V is TRBV18; 7 nucleotides line up with TRBD1. Per the germline V gene, CDR1 is KGHSH and CDR2 is LQKENI. CDR3 length: 15 amino acids. In DNA form, the CDR3 reads TGTGCCAGCTCACTATCCGGGACAGATTCCTCCGAGCAGTACTTC. The encoded protein is CASSLSGTDSSEQYF.

V usage is TRBV30 and J usage is TRBJ1-4; 7 positions match TRBD1. Germline lookup yields CDR1 GTSNPN and CDR2 SVGIG (reference sequence). J lost 8 bases, V lost 2 bases, and 5 bases had no gene match. The CDR3 is made up of 13 amino acids. CDR3 loop: CAWSTGVVEKLFF. CDR3 nucleotides: TGTGCCTGGAGTACAGGGGTCGTAGAAAAACTGTTTTTT. The full variable domain, completed using reference TRBV30 and TRBJ1-4, is SQTIHQWPATLVQPVGSPLSLECTVEGTSNPNLYWYRQAAGRGLQLLFYSVGIGQISSEVPQNLSASRPQDRQFILSSKKLLLSDSGFYLCAWSTGVVEKLFFGSGTQLSVL.

This clone was recorded a few times. This sequence joins TRBV19 and TRBJ2-7, with 9 bases matching TRBD1. The CDR3 extends over 14 amino acids. Germline CDR1 LNHDA, CDR2 SQIVND (reference sequence). V lost 4 bases to trimming and J lost 2 bases; unmatched junction nucleotides: 3. This chain's CDR3 is CASSTDRGPYEQYF. In nucleotides, the CDR3 is TGTGCCAGTAGTACGGACAGGGGACCCTACGAGCAGTACTTC.

This clone was seen a single time. The rearrangement links TRBV28 to TRBJ1-3; D is undetermined. The CDR3 runs to 14 residues. Trimming took 3 bases from V and 6 from J, leaving 12 bases between them. The germline CDR1 and CDR2 sequences are MDHEN and SYDVKM. CDR3 loop: CASSFQDSANTIYF. In DNA, the CDR3 is TGTGCCAGCAGTTTTCAGGACTCGGCAAACACCATATATTTT.

This chain connects TRBV28 to TRBJ1-4; maybe TRBD1 (5 bases). The CDR3 runs 15 residues. The V gene lost 5 bases and the J gene lost 2 bases, with 12 bases spanning the gap. CDR1 and CDR2 from the germline V gene are MDHEN and SYDVKM. The CDR3 DNA follows: TGTGCCAGCAGTGATGCACGGGGCACTAATGAAAAACTGTTTTTT. Translated: CASSDARGTNEKLFF.

The chain joins TRBV19 to TRBJ2-7; 7 bases match TRBD1. Trimming took 3 bases from V and 2 from J; bases not matched to a gene: 4. Germline CDR1 reads LNHDA; CDR2 reads SQIVND (reference sequence). The CDR3 loop spans 14 amino acids. The CDR3 DNA follows: TGTGCCAGTAGTATCCTGGGACAGACCTACGAGCAGTACTTC. Protein: CASSILGQTYEQYF.